In its sample, the clone carrying this T cell receptor (beta chain) was seen many times. The source of the PBMCs was approximately 9.5 ml of fresh peripheral blood. From RNA transcripts, TCR beta CDR3 regions were amplified. The study used the HTBI primer set for a first-round RT-PCR of the TCR CDR3. TCRdb processed the multiplex PCR reads anew with MiXCR; each CDR3 protein has one entry. The table shows around 400,000 distinct CDR3 sequences, with over 12% occurring only once. These data are taken from a study of T cells in Graves' hyperthyroidism and ophthalmopathy. Per the germline V gene, CDR1 is SGHVS and CDR2 is FQNEAQ. V was cut by 3 bases and J by 2 bases, with 10 bases left in between. The CDR3 totals 14 residues.

Material: blood. The origin of this receptor is a woman aged 60-70 years with Graves' ophthalmopathy. The chain combines TRBV7-8 with TRBJ2-5; D is ambiguous. The CDR3 DNA is TGTGCCAGCAGCTTTCGGTACCGACAAGAGACCCAGTACTTC. Translation: CASSFRYRQETQYF.